This TCR beta chain was retrieved from a study of blood T cells in healthy people across ages. Every donor provided 7.5 to 10 milliliters of peripheral blood. Through a sample-barcoded 5' primer and a J-beta primer mix, a second PCR was run for about 7 to 12 cycles. Through a template-switch adaptor with 12 random nucleotides, each cDNA molecule received a tag. TCRdb fed the 5' RACE reads into MiXCR, producing one record per CDR3 protein. The table includes some 700,000 distinct CDR3 sequences, 22% detected once. This clonotype was counted between two and nine times. The V gene lost 6 bases and the J gene lost 0 bases, with 16 bases spanning the gap. Per the germline V gene, CDR1 is MRHNA and CDR2 is SNTAGT. The CDR3 contains 16 residues.

The source is a man aged 65-85 years in good health. The sequenced sample was blood. The chain couples TRBV6-4 to TRBJ2-3; D perhaps matches TRBD2 (6 bases). Written as DNA, the CDR3 is TGTGCCAGCAGCCCCTCCCTGGGGACTAGCACAGATACGCAGTATTTT. Translated, it gives CASSPSLGTSTDTQYF.